Each of the 3 T cell receptor beta chains below was sequenced from the same sample in a study of CD8+CD57+ T cells in acquired aplastic anemia. The study profiled TCR beta VDJ and CDR3 using genomic DNA as template. A single record per CDR3 protein comes from TCRdb applying MiXCR to the reads. The data hold approximately 70,000 distinct CDR3 sequences, with over 45% observed a single time. Sequencing input: sorted CD4+, CD8+, or CD8+CD57+ T cells (not recorded which) from PBMCs. The source of these receptors is a human donor in good health, serving as a control.

A remark on this clonotype: A much larger clone sits a single nucleotide away, making a read error possible. CDR3 coding DNA: TGTGCCAGCAGTTACTACCCGGGACTCAGCGCCTACGAGCAGTACTTC. Translating gives CASSYYPGLSAYEQYF. The chain carries TRBV6-2 or TRBV6-3 and TRBJ2-7; TRBD2 is a possible D gene (6 bases). The V gene lost 1 base and the J gene lost 2 bases, with 15 bases spanning the gap. The CDR3 runs to 16 residues. Per germline, CDR1 MNHEY and CDR2 SVGEGT.

There are many counts of this clonotype. The V and J genes are TRBV5-5 and TRBJ2-4; D remains ambiguous. With 7 bases removed from V and 0 bases from J, the gap between germline ends came to 14 bases. The CDR3 has 15 residues. Germline V gene lookup returns CDR1 SGHKS and CDR2 YYEKEE (reference sequence). CDR3 DNA sequence: TGTGCCAGCGCAAACGAGTTTTTAGCCAAAAACATTCAGTACTTC. It translates to CASANEFLAKNIQYF.

The J gene is TRBJ1-1, the V gene TRBV15, with a possible D match to TRBD1 (6 bases). Germline V gene lookup returns CDR1 LNHNV and CDR2 YYDKDF (reference sequence). The ends were cut back, 4 bases at V and 4 bases at J, with 7 bases in the middle. This CDR3 has 12 amino acids. The CDR3 DNA sequence: TGTGCCACCAGCATAGGGGGCACTGAAGCTTTCTTT. Residues: CATSIGGTEAFF. The full variable domain, completed using reference TRBV15 and TRBJ1-1, is DAMVIQNPRYQVTQFGKPVTLSCSQTLNHNVMYWYQQKSSQAPKLLFHYYDKDFNNEADTPDNFQSRRPNTSFCFLDIRSPGLGDTAMYLCATSIGGTEAFFGQGTRLTVV.